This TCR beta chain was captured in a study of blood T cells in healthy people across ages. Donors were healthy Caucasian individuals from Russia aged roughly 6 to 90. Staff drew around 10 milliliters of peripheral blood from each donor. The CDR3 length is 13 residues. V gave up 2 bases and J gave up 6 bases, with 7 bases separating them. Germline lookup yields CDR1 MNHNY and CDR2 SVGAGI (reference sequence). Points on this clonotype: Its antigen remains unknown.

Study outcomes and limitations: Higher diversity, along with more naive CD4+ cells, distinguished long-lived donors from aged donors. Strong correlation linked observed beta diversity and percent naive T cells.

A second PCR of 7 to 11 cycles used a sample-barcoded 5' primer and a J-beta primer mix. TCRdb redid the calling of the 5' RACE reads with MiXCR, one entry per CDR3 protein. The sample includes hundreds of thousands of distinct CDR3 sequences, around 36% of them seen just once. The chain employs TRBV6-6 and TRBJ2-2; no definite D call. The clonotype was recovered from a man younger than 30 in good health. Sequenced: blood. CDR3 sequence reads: CASSYGVAGELFF. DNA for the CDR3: TGTGCCAGCAGTTACGGTGTGGCCGGGGAGCTGTTTTTT.